The 18 T cell receptor beta chains listed next were all sequenced from one sample in a study of CD8+ T cells in alopecia areata. Extraction of RNA preceded its reverse transcription into cDNA, which served as the sequencing template. The data were produced by immunoSEQ multiplex PCR, yet TCRdb's version contains in-frame clones alone and is incomplete. The table has more than 150,000 clones, 59% seen once. The sequenced sample was CD4+ T cells sorted from blood, obtained at week 0. The receptors derive from a human donor with alopecia areata.

The chain has TRBV4-1 and TRBJ2-5; D is ambiguous. Germline V gene data show CDR1 as MGHRA and CDR2 as YSYEKL. The CDR3 is 15 amino acids. The V and J ends lost 0 bases and 3 bases respectively, with 11 bases between them. As DNA, the CDR3 is TGCGCCAGCAGCCAAGAGAGGCCCTCGGAAGAGACCCAGTACTTC. This codes for CASSQERPSEETQYF.

This chain uses TRBV7-9 with TRBJ2-1, with no clear D. The CDR3 runs 13 residues. CDR1 is SEHNR, CDR2 FQNEAQ, per germline (reference sequence). The ends were cut back, 4 bases at V and 8 bases at J, with 12 bases in the middle. CDR3 region: CASSSRPGDEQFF. In DNA, the CDR3 is TGTGCCAGCAGCTCCCGGCCCGGCGATGAGCAGTTCTTC.

J is TRBJ1-5 and V is TRBV6-5; D gene unclear. The germline CDR1 and CDR2 sequences are MNHEY and SVGAGI. The ends were cut back, 6 bases at V and 0 bases at J, with 12 bases in the middle. There are 15 residues in the CDR3. CDR3 loop: CASRSGRNSNQPQHF. CDR3 sequence (DNA): TGTGCCAGCAGAAGCGGAAGAAATAGCAATCAGCCCCAGCATTTT.

This clone showed up just a few times. The chain recombines TRBV11-2 with TRBJ2-6; no firm D call. The CDR3 is 16 residues long. The germline V gene encodes CDR1 SGHAT and CDR2 FQNNGV. Trimming shortened V by 2 bases and J by 2 bases, and 10 bases separated the two germline ends. As DNA, the CDR3 is TGTGCCAGCAGCTTACTCAAGGCGGCTGGGGCCAACGTCCTGACTTTC. This encodes CASSLLKAAGANVLTF.

The V call is TRBV27, the J call TRBJ1-2; 11 positions match TRBD1. Germline CDR1 is MNHEY and CDR2 is SMNVEV (reference sequence). With 7 bases clipped from V and 4 bases from J, the junction kept 8 bases outside the gene matches. The CDR3 is 15 residues long. CDR3 nucleotides: TGTGCCAGCACCCGGACAGGGGGCAAATCCTATGGCTACACCTTC. Residues: CASTRTGGKSYGYTF.

CDR3 amino acids: CATSREGRGGANVLTF. Written as DNA, the CDR3 is TGTGCCACCAGCAGAGAGGGCAGGGGTGGTGCCAACGTCCTGACTTTC. The chain is built from TRBV15 and TRBJ2-6; tentatively, D is TRBD1 (6 bases). CDR3 length: 16 residues. Trimming shortened V by 0 bases and J by 7 bases, and 13 bases separated the two germline ends. Germline assignment: CDR1 LNHNV and CDR2 YYDKDF (reference sequence).

V is TRBV5-8 and J is TRBJ2-7, with unresolved D. Trimming stripped 4 bases from V and 7 bases from J, with 15 bases between. The germline V gene has CDR1 SGHTS and CDR2 YDEGEE. There are 13 residues in the CDR3. The CDR3 region is CASSPALVREQYF. CDR3 DNA: TGTGCCAGCAGCCCCGCACTGGTCCGGGAGCAGTACTTC. Looking up the rest from reference TRBV5-8 and TRBJ2-7 gives the full variable domain: EAGVTQSPTHLIKTRGQQATLRCSPISGHTSVYWYQQALGLGLQFLLWYDEGEERNRGNFPPRFSGRQFPNYSSELNVNALELEDSALYLCASSPALVREQYFGPGTRLTVT.

In this sample, this clone turned up once. The chain couples TRBV30 to TRBJ2-7; the D gene could be TRBD1 or TRBD2 (5 bases each). The germline CDR1 and CDR2 sequences are GTSNPN and SVGIG (reference sequence). CDR3 length: 13 residues. V was pared by 5 bases and J by 1 base, with 12 bases between. CDR3 residues: CAWGRDGSYEQYF. The CDR3 DNA reads as TGTGCCTGGGGCCGGGACGGTTCCTACGAGCAGTACTTC. Full variable domain (outside the CDR3, taken from reference TRBV30 and TRBJ2-7): SQTIHQWPATLVQPVGSPLSLECTVEGTSNPNLYWYRQAAGRGLQLLFYSVGIGQISSEVPQNLSASRPQDRQFILSSKKLLLSDSGFYLCAWGRDGSYEQYFGPGTRLTVT.

The V call is TRBV9, the J call TRBJ2-6; D gene ambiguous. Germline CDR1 and CDR2: SGDLS and YYNGEE. The CDR3 is 12 amino acids. V lost 0 bases and J lost 15, with 10 bases in between. The CDR3 DNA is TGTGCCAGCAGCGTAGATTGGGGTGCCCTGACTTTC. It yields the protein CASSVDWGALTF.

This clone turned up a few times. The CDR3 region is CASSPRDARNSPLHF. As DNA, the CDR3 is TGTGCCAGCAGTCCCCGGGACGCAAGAAATTCACCCCTCCACTTT. The rearrangement uses TRBV27 and TRBJ1-6, with a weak D call TRBD1 (5 bases). There are 15 residues in the CDR3. The V end was cut by 5 bases, the J end by 7 bases, with 15 bases between. The germline V gene has CDR1 MNHEY and CDR2 SMNVEV (reference sequence).

V usage is TRBV20-1 and J usage is TRBJ1-6; D gene unclear. Per germline, CDR1 DFQATT and CDR2 SNEGSKA (reference sequence). This CDR3 has 11 residues. Trimming cost V 1 base and J 11 bases, with 6 bases left between them. Here the CDR3 DNA reads TGCAGTGCTAGAGCTTGGACACCCCTCCACTTT. It encodes CSARAWTPLHF.

This chain uses TRBV29-1 with TRBJ2-7; weak D call: TRBD1 (5 bases). The germline V and J ends were trimmed by 6 bases and 0 bases, with 15 bases remaining between them. Germline CDR1 is SQVTM and CDR2 is ANQGSEA. The CDR3 is made up of 14 amino acids. CDR3 region: CSVVQELSSYEQYF. CDR3 bases: TGCAGCGTAGTACAGGAGCTGAGCTCCTACGAGCAGTACTTC.

V is TRBV25-1 and J is TRBJ2-1; 11 bases line up with TRBD2. The CDR3 is 14 residues long. Germline-derived CDR1 and CDR2 are MGHDK and SYGVNS. The ends lost 6 bases at V and 6 bases at J; junction bases unmatched: 4. For the CDR3, the DNA is TGTGCCAGCAGCCCTAGCGGGGGGACCAATGAGCAGTTCTTC. It specifies CASSPSGGTNEQFF.

This clone was picked up a small number of times. CDR3 sequence: CASSSGPENGYTF. The CDR3 DNA reads as TGTGCCAGCAGCTCTGGACCCGAAAATGGCTACACCTTC. The chain couples TRBV5-6 to TRBJ1-2; D call uncertain. This CDR3 is 13 amino acids long. Deletions cut 3 bases from V and 6 bases from J, with 12 bases between. Germline loops: CDR1 SGHDT, CDR2 YYEEEE. Looking up the rest from reference TRBV5-6 and TRBJ1-2 gives the full variable domain: DAGVTQSPTHLIKTRGQQVTLRCSPKSGHDTVSWYQQALGQGPQFIFQYYEEEERQRGNFPDRFSGHQFPNYSSELNVNALLLGDSALYLCASSSGPENGYTFGSGTRLTVV.

This clone was observed once. The CDR3 sequence is CASSQNGDRITYEQYF. In DNA, the CDR3 is TGCGCCAGCAGCCAAAATGGGGACCGGATAACTTACGAGCAGTACTTC. The chain joins TRBV5-1 to TRBJ2-7, with D perhaps assigned TRBD1 or TRBD2 (5 bases each). The CDR3 contains 16 residues. From germline, CDR1 is SGHRS and CDR2 YFSETQ. Trimming took off 4 bases at V and 4 bases at J, with 21 bases between the two ends.

The chain recombines TRBV2 with TRBJ1-2; a weak D match, TRBD1 (5 bases). Trimming removed 2 bases at V and 7 bases at J, with 14 bases between. The CDR3 runs to 14 residues. The germline V gene encodes CDR1 SNHLY and CDR2 FYNNEI. The CDR3 nucleotides read TGTGCCAGCAGTGAACCGGGACGGCCCTTTGGCTACACCTTC. This encodes CASSEPGRPFGYTF.

This sequence joins TRBV20-1 and TRBJ2-1; D not resolved. CDR3 length: 11 residues. The germline CDR1 and CDR2 sequences are DFQATT and SNEGSKA (reference sequence). CDR3 in DNA: TGCACCTCCCCCCCGTACAATGAGCAGTTCTTC. Residues: CTSPPYNEQFF.

This rearrangement joins TRBV30 to TRBJ2-3; D might be TRBD1 or TRBD2, each matching 6 bases. The V and J ends lost 0 bases and 7 bases respectively, with 17 bases between them. The CDR3 loop spans 15 amino acids. The V gene's germline CDR1 is GTSNPN and CDR2 SVGIG (reference sequence). The CDR3 spells CAWSVGGPGGYTQYF. The CDR3 DNA is TGTGCCTGGAGTGTGGGGGGCCCAGGTGGTTATACGCAGTATTTT.